Below, one T cell receptor (beta chain) is given with its context. Which antigen it targets is not known. It has no much larger one-base neighbor in the sample; base qualities were not kept. The receptor library was made with 5' RACE. The sequencing machine was an Illumina HiSeq 2000. A universal primer binding site was added through template switching, and the final cDNA carried a unique molecular identifier so that TCR cDNA molecules could be counted accurately. Specific primers in the conserved constant-segment region were used to synthesize first-strand cDNA for the TCR alpha and beta chains. Each cDNA library was double barcoded, with a SMART-Mk sample barcode plus Illumina barcodes, to control for contamination. Two successive PCR steps introduced TruSeq adapter sequences along with Illumina sample barcodes. The TCR alpha and beta cDNA libraries were sequenced on the Illumina HiSeq platform using custom primers. The study's processing was this. MiGEC was used to process raw reads and extract unique molecular identifiers, and MiXCR was used to find CDR3 positions. Recombination models were inferred per individual with the repgenHMM and IGoR tools using an EM algorithm. The analysis of shared clonotypes was done with the tcR package in R, with sharing normalized by the product of cloneset sizes. Out-of-frame nonproductive sequences were analyzed to study raw recombination free of thymic and clonal selection effects. Using fastp at Q25 and MiXCR, TCRdb reprocessed the public reads and kept productive beta chains. Rows matching on CDR3 protein sequence are summarized as one entry with the most common DNA and genes. TCRdb, not the authors, supplied the V and J calls. Within this sample are about 520,000 distinct CDR3 sequences, with 20% to 25% of them counted one time only. Of the sample, around 1% falls within the top ten clones.

This sample was taken from a study of identical twins (dated by TCRdb to about 2016). Background for the entire study: To test whether fetal clonotypes persist, the study used deep sequencing on TCR alpha and beta repertoires from monozygotic twins, unrelated adults of various ages, and cord blood. To rule out contamination, replicate twin experiments were performed at different times with different library preparation protocols.

Every donor in the study was a healthy Caucasian. Three pairs of female monozygotic twins, all aged about 18 to 30 years, were included in the twin cohort. Positive isolation kits from Invitrogen were used to isolate CD4+ and CD8+ T cell populations. A distance of 16 bases separates the germline ends of V and J, which lose 5 bases and 14 bases respectively. The CDR3 covers 11 residues, taking in both the cysteine and the phenylalanine. Only the CDR3 portion is preserved as DNA: 33 bases, with reading frame beginning at the first base. CDR1 and CDR2, per the germline V gene (reference sequence), are DFQATT and SNEGSKA. On the study overall, not on this receptor specifically: Because the same donors could not be followed over many years, the conclusions relied on cross-sectional statistical analysis. Out-of-frame TCR alpha sharing in monozygotic twins was systematically underestimated by recombination models, whereas sharing between unrelated individuals was in agreement with the recombination models. Compared with coincidental sharing between unrelated individuals, an excess of low generation-probability sequences was observed among out-of-frame TCR alpha sequences shared between twins. Abundant cord blood beta clonotypes carried fewer insertions; young adult naive repertoires showed a weaker similar trend, while memory repertoires showed none. Zero-insertion analyses could be partly confounded by invariant T cells such as MAIT and iNKT, though diverse VJ usage argued against such confounding for most clonotypes. Excess twin sharing in beta out-of-frame sequences was weaker because fewer shared sequences lowered the signal-to-noise ratio.

These same data were also listed under a study on T cells expressing NK-cell markers. Taken from the second paper: About 8 donors provided sorted CD3+CD56+NKG2C+, CD3+CD56+NKG2C- and CD3+CD56-NKG2C+ T-cell subsets, whose TCR beta-chain repertoires were profiled. Of the eight sequenced donors, seven were found to be HCMV-seropositive and one was found to be HCMV-seronegative. To restrict sorting to alphabetaTCR-expressing T cells, an anti-gammadeltaTCR antibody was added in several experiments. For roughly six donors, the dominant CD3+CD56+NKG2C+ clonotypes were among the top 10 CD8+ clonotypes and accounted for roughly 1.0-8% of CD8+ T cells. Those dominant clonotypes were again the most abundant among CD3+CD56-NKG2C+ cells in a handful of donors, at roughly 25-65%. Whether the expanded NKG2C-expressing T cell clones were specific for HCMV antigens was left unclear. Randomly selected healthy volunteers, three men and five women, were used as the eight sequenced donors. A commercial ELISA kit detecting HCMV-specific IgG in serum was used to determine HCMV serostatus. MIGEC was used to demultiplex reads and group the reads by UMI, and MiTCR was used to assemble and quantify clonotypes. To remove erroneous sequences, TCR cDNA sequences were retained only when supported by two or more reads. The tcR package was used for downstream repertoire analysis, and clonotypes were matched across fractions by CDR3 nucleotide sequence plus V segment. Antigen specificity was annotated against VDJdb with VDJmatch, allowing one amino acid substitution in CDR3.

What was sequenced was CD4+ T cells sorted from blood. The receptor chain draws on TRBV20-1 and TRBJ2-1; a tentative D call is TRBD2 (6 bases match). The sequence derives from a young woman in good health. CDR3 reads: CSASTRGNEFF. The DNA reads as follows: TGCAGTGCTTCGACTAGAGGGAACGAGTTCTTC.